This TCR beta chain was identified in a study of blood T cells in healthy people across ages (dated by TCRdb to the mid-2010s). Background on the whole study: In model experiments, template switching captured about one uniquely barcoded TCR beta cDNA molecule for every two T cells. Four age groups were formed from the donors: young (average approximately 15 years), middle-aged (approximately 41), aged (roughly 59) and long-lived (more than 75). To track age-related changes in TCR beta repertoire diversity, the study relied on deep sequencing normalized with unique cDNA molecular identifiers. For two donors (one aged 18 to 29 and one aged 80 or older), the study analyzed two additional independent replicas of 1 million unique cDNA reads from the same blood draw. To avoid experimental bias, donors of different ages were spread randomly across the sequencing lanes.

Donors were a few dozen systemically healthy Caucasian individuals from Russia aged roughly 6 to 95 years. About 9.1 milliliters of peripheral blood were collected from each donor into EDTA-treated Vacutainer tubes. Ficoll-Paque density-gradient centrifugation was used to isolate PBMCs, with at least 6.5 million per sample. Total RNA, at least 5.5 micrograms per sample, was extracted from PBMCs with Trizol reagent. For every donor, flow cytometry on a PBMC aliquot measured the percentage of naive CD45RAhigh/CD27high T cells. Paper-wide results and their limitations: Since profiling was done on bulk unsorted PBMCs, naive and antigen-experienced compartments could not be conclusively compared. Total diversity estimates from one million sequenced T cells were considered lower bounds and underestimates. Compared with the aged group, the long-lived group had more naive CD4+ T cells, fewer expanded clones and increased TCR diversity, a pattern suggesting age selection. Observed TCR beta diversity per million T cells fell roughly linearly with age, and a significant reduction was already apparent by age approximately 41. Observed TCR beta diversity correlated strongly with the percentage of naive T cells measured by flow cytometry. Because the CMV infection status of the donors was unknown, age-related changes in expanded clonotypes may potentially have been confounded.

With respect to this clonotype: Its target antigen remains unknown. No base-level quality is on record; no much larger clone is a single base apart.

Library generation was performed with 5' RACE. TCRdb shows the sequencer as Illumina HiSeq 2500. A second PCR of roughly 7 to 11 cycles was run with a J-beta primer mix and a sample-barcoded 5' primer. A template-switch 5' adaptor carrying 12 random nucleotides introduced a unique molecular identifier onto each TCR beta cDNA molecule. Each sample yielded at least 2.5 million CDR3-containing paired-end reads. First-strand cDNA was synthesized from all RNA with the Mint cDNA synthesis kit, primed by a TRBC-specific oligonucleotide. Following uracil-DNA glycosylase treatment, all cDNA underwent a first 18-cycle PCR with the universal primers M1SS and BC2_uni_R. Per the original workflow: Each sample was normalized by randomly selecting 1 million high-quality reads, each carrying a distinct molecular identifier. Instead of being binned into consensus sequences, reads that shared molecular identifiers were thrown out. MiTCR, run with a Q25 quality threshold and the strictest error-elimination algorithm, handled CDR3 identification, clonotype clustering and error correction. A nonparametric unseen species model with Euler transformation was used to estimate a lower bound on total TCR beta diversity. TCRdb passed the public sequencing reads through fastp at Q25 and MiXCR, retaining productive beta sequences. CDR3 protein sequences are deduplicated, and each keeps its most common genes and DNA. TCRdb's processing, not the authors', yielded these V and J calls. The sample has 700,000 or so distinct CDR3 sequences on record, about a fifth of them singletons. Around a fifth of the sample lies in the top ten.

Taken from the germline V gene, the CDR1 and CDR2 loops are KGHSH and LQKENI. Trimming takes 3 bases off V and 3 bases off J; junction bases not matched to a gene: 13. Including the terminal cysteine and phenylalanine, the CDR3 comprises 18 residues. The CDR3 DNA has 54 bases and is translated from base 1. The TCR originated in a man between 70 and 80 years old in good health. The sequenced material came from blood. This chain is built from TRBV18 and TRBJ2-3, and TRBD1 matches 9 of the central bases. Read as DNA, the sequence is TGTGCCAGCTCACCTACTTGGACAGGGGAAGGGAGGACAGATACGCAGTATTTT. This yields the protein CASSPTWTGEGRTDTQYF.